The next 28 T cell receptor beta chains were all read from a single sample in a study of siplizumab effects on memory and regulatory T cells (dated by TCRdb to between 2018 and 2020). The library was produced with the immunoSEQ multiplex PCR assay. TCRdb limited this immuneACCESS table to in-frame rearrangements with V and J called. A share of clones is missing; checked studies link under half to unresolved V genes, and the rest is unexplained. The sample table lists about 110,000 clones, roughly 92% of them with a count of one. Jointly, the top ten make up about 1.5% of the sample. The source material was CD4+ T cells sorted from blood. These receptors came from a human donor in good health.

This clone was detected once. The chain links TRBV5-1 to TRBJ1-3; 7 bases align to TRBD1. V trimming: 0 bases; J trimming: 0 bases; junction bases outside the gene matches: 3. Germline-derived CDR1 and CDR2 are SGHRS and YFSETQ. This CDR3 spans 16 amino acids. Here the CDR3 DNA reads TGCGCCAGCAGCTTGGGGGACAGAACCTCTGGAAACACCATATATTTT. It yields the protein CASSLGDRTSGNTIYF.

CDR3 loop: CASRETGDQPQHF. CDR3 nucleotides: TGTGCCAGCAGAGAAACAGGGGATCAGCCCCAGCATTTT. The chain links TRBV6-5 to TRBJ1-5; 7 bases are shared with TRBD1. J was trimmed by 5 bases and V by 6 bases; bases with no gene match: 4. Germline lookup yields CDR1 MNHEY and CDR2 SVGAGI. This CDR3 is 13 amino acids long.

A few counts support this clone. V and J are TRBV10-3 and TRBJ1-2; D call uncertain. The CDR3 spans 13 residues. V was pared by 10 bases and J by 2 bases, with 14 bases between. CDR1 ENHRY and CDR2 SYGVKD come from the germline V gene. CDR3 residues: CATLMAGNYGYTF. The CDR3 coding sequence is TGTGCCACCCTCATGGCCGGGAACTATGGCTACACCTTC.

This rearrangement joins TRBV11-3 to TRBJ1-1; tentative D call: TRBD1 (5 bases). The germline CDR1 and CDR2 sequences are SGHNT and YENEEA. V was cut by 5 bases and J by 1 base, with 17 bases left in between. This CDR3 has 16 amino acids. The CDR3 bases are TGTGCCAGCAGCCTCAGCCTAGGGGTCGGGAACACTGAAGCTTTCTTT. Its translation: CASSLSLGVGNTEAFF.

This chain links TRBV2 with TRBJ2-2, with D possibly matching TRBD1 (5 bases). Trimming took 7 bases from V and 3 from J, leaving 9 bases between them. Germline V gene sequence: CDR1 SNHLY, CDR2 FYNNEI. The CDR3 is 13 amino acids. As DNA, the CDR3 is TGTGCCAGCATAAAGGGGTACACCGGGGAGCTGTTTTTT. It encodes CASIKGYTGELFF.

This chain links TRBV6-5 with TRBJ2-1; 7 nucleotides match TRBD2. Germline CDR1 is MNHEY and CDR2 is SVGAGI. This CDR3 has 12 amino acids. Trimming cost V 5 bases and J 8 bases; bases outside gene matches: 3. The CDR3 here is CASSRGEYEQFF. CDR3 in DNA: TGTGCCAGCAGTCGGGGGGAATATGAGCAGTTCTTC.

V is TRBV5-8 and J is TRBJ2-7; 8 bases fit TRBD2. J lost 6 bases, V lost 10 bases, and 9 bases had no gene match. Germline assignment: CDR1 SGHTS and CDR2 YDEGEE. The CDR3 totals 12 residues. The CDR3 reads CAAGGDTGEQYF. Written as DNA, the CDR3 is TGTGCCGCCGGGGGGGATACGGGCGAGCAGTACTTC.

CDR3 sequence (DNA): TGCAGCGTTGAAGATCGGGACGAAAAACTGTTTTTT. Translating gives CSVEDRDEKLFF. V and J are TRBV29-1 and TRBJ1-4, with a weak D call TRBD1 (5 bases). Trimming removed 0 bases at V and 8 bases at J, with 7 bases between. The CDR3 consists of 12 residues. In germline, CDR1 is SQVTM, CDR2 ANQGSEA.

V gene TRBV29-1 combines with J gene TRBJ2-1; D might be TRBD1 or TRBD2, each matching 5 bases. The CDR3 consists of 11 residues. Trimming left V 3 bases short and J 15 bases short, with 15 bases between. Germline V gene data show CDR1 as SQVTM and CDR2 as ANQGSEA. As DNA, the CDR3 is TGCAGCGTTGACCGGGACGAGACTCCGTTCTTC. Its protein is CSVDRDETPFF.

V is TRBV19 and J is TRBJ2-6; D is uncertain. This CDR3 region has 18 residues. Trimming shortened V by 0 bases and J by 0 bases, and 12 bases separated the two germline ends. The germline V gene encodes CDR1 LNHDA and CDR2 SQIVND (reference sequence). CDR3 bases: TGTGCCAGTAGTATAGAAGGGAATTCCATCTCTGGGGCCAACGTCCTGACTTTC. It yields the protein CASSIEGNSISGANVLTF.

J is TRBJ2-3 and V is TRBV5-1; D gene ambiguous. The germline CDR1 and CDR2 sequences are SGHRS and YFSETQ. Trimming took off 0 bases at V and 2 bases at J, with 10 bases between the two ends. The CDR3 is made up of 15 amino acids. The DNA of the CDR3 is TGCGCCAGCAGCTTGGGGTCGGTCTTCACAGATACGCAGTATTTT. Protein: CASSLGSVFTDTQYF. The whole variable domain, remainder taken from reference TRBV5-1 and TRBJ2-3, is KAGVTQTPRYLIKTRGQQVTLSCSPISGHRSVSWYQQTPGQGLQFLFEYFSETQRNKGNFPGRFSGRQFSNSRSEMNVSTLELGDSALYLCASSLGSVFTDTQYFGPGTRLTVL.

This chain uses TRBV5-6 with TRBJ2-3; D might be TRBD1 (5 bases). This CDR3 region has 15 residues. Germline V lookup: CDR1 SGHDT, CDR2 YYEEEE. The V end was cut by 4 bases, the J end by 0 bases, with 12 bases between. The CDR3 region has the DNA TGTGCCAGCAGCCTTAGGACAACTAGCACAGATACGCAGTATTTT. It encodes CASSLRTTSTDTQYF.

This sequence joins TRBV6-6 and TRBJ2-5; D may be TRBD1 or TRBD2 (6 bases each). From germline, CDR1 is MNHNY and CDR2 SVGAGI (reference sequence). V lost 0 bases, J lost 5 bases, and 13 bases lay in between. The CDR3 has 15 residues. The CDR3 loop is CASSYSVGGGETQYF. As DNA, the CDR3 is TGTGCCAGCAGTTACTCGGTGGGGGGCGGGGAGACCCAGTACTTC.

The chain recombines TRBV5-1 with TRBJ2-3; D is undetermined. Germline V gene lookup returns CDR1 SGHRS and CDR2 YFSETQ. V was trimmed by 6 bases and J by 0 bases, leaving 11 bases between them. The CDR3 loop spans 14 amino acids. The CDR3 bases are TGCGCCAGCACCTCGGTTACTAGCACAGATACGCAGTATTTT. Protein: CASTSVTSTDTQYF. Based on the CDR3 plus reference TRBV5-1 and TRBJ2-3, the full variable domain is KAGVTQTPRYLIKTRGQQVTLSCSPISGHRSVSWYQQTPGQGLQFLFEYFSETQRNKGNFPGRFSGRQFSNSRSEMNVSTLELGDSALYLCASTSVTSTDTQYFGPGTRLTVL.

V is TRBV4-2 and J is TRBJ1-6; D is undetermined. The V and J ends lost 0 bases and 7 bases respectively, with 7 bases between them. Germline-derived CDR1 and CDR2 are LGHNA and YNFKEQ. This CDR3 is built from 14 residues. The CDR3 coding sequence is TGTGCCAGCAGCCAAGAGAGGGTAAATTCACCCCTCCACTTT. Translating gives CASSQERVNSPLHF.

This clone was counted once. This sequence joins TRBV5-1 and TRBJ1-4, with D unclear. V lost 5 bases, J lost 0 bases, and 11 bases lay in between. The CDR3 is 15 amino acids. Germline loops: CDR1 SGHRS, CDR2 YFSETQ. CDR3 sequence: CASRPISSTNEKLFF. The CDR3 coding sequence is TGCGCCAGCAGGCCCATATCCTCAACTAATGAAAAACTGTTTTTT.

The chain couples TRBV7-3 to TRBJ2-2; 14 nucleotides agree with TRBD2. Germline-derived CDR1 and CDR2 are SGHTA and FQGTGA. CDR3 size: 20 residues. The junction had 14 bases not matched to a gene; V was cut back by 5 bases and J by 3 bases. The CDR3 region is CASSPTGTTSGRGDTGELFF. CDR3 nucleotide sequence: TGTGCCAGCAGCCCGACAGGAACGACTAGCGGGAGGGGGGACACCGGGGAGCTGTTTTTT.

The chain links TRBV2 to TRBJ2-5; D gene ambiguous. Between the trimmed V and J ends, which lost 7 bases and 4 bases, there was a span of 7 bases. Per germline, CDR1 SNHLY and CDR2 FYNNEI. The CDR3 has 11 amino acids. Here the CDR3 DNA reads TGTGCCAGCACCGAGTTAGAGACCCAGTACTTC. Its translation: CASTELETQYF.

The V call is TRBV29-1, the J call TRBJ2-5; no definite D call. The CDR3 runs 11 residues. CDR1 is SQVTM, CDR2 ANQGSEA, per germline. V was clipped by 6 bases and J by 7 bases, with 12 bases between them. Written as DNA, the CDR3 is TGCAGCGTGCGGTCAGGCGGGACCCAGTACTTC. It specifies CSVRSGGTQYF.

This clone was detected a few times. The rearrangement uses TRBV2 and TRBJ1-2; D possibly corresponds to TRBD1 (5 bases). The germline gives CDR1 SNHLY, CDR2 FYNNEI. CDR3 length: 12 amino acids. Between the trimmed V and J ends, which lost 4 bases and 3 bases, there was a span of 6 bases. The CDR3 nucleotides are TGTGCCAGCAGTGGCAGGGACTATGGCTACACCTTC. Translating gives CASSGRDYGYTF. Looking up the rest from reference TRBV2 and TRBJ1-2 gives the full variable domain: EPEVTQTPSHQVTQMGQEVILRCVPISNHLYFYWYRQILGQKVEFLVSFYNNEISEKSEIFDDQFSVERPDGSNFTLKIRSTKLEDSAMYFCASSGRDYGYTFGSGTRLTVV.

The chain uses TRBV6-5 and TRBJ1-1; D not certain. Per germline, CDR1 MNHEY and CDR2 SVGAGI. This CDR3 is built from 14 residues. Trimming removed 6 bases from V and 0 bases from J, with 11 bases in between. The CDR3: CASSPPGLNTEAFF. For the CDR3, the DNA is TGTGCCAGCAGCCCGCCGGGGTTGAACACTGAAGCTTTCTTT.

The rearrangement joins TRBV6-5 to TRBJ1-2, with 10 bases aligning to TRBD1. The CDR3 loop spans 13 amino acids. Germline V lookup: CDR1 MNHEY, CDR2 SVGAGI. Losses at the gene ends were 6 bases for V and 8 bases for J; bases not matched to a gene: 6. The CDR3 DNA sequence: TGTGCCAGCAGACGCGACAGGGGGCACGGCTACACCTTC. Protein product: CASRRDRGHGYTF.

The chain links TRBV18 to TRBJ1-2; possibly TRBD1 for D (5 bases). CDR3 length: 16 amino acids. Per germline, CDR1 KGHSH and CDR2 LQKENI. V lost 5 bases, J lost 0 bases, and 16 bases lay in between. The CDR3 region has the DNA TGTGCCAGCTCAAGAAACCGGGACCGAACTAACTATGGCTACACCTTC. Its translation is CASSRNRDRTNYGYTF.

Comment on this clone: This sample also contains other DNA sequences that code for the same CDR3. The chain combines TRBV5-4 with TRBJ2-7; no reliable D call. The germline V and J ends were trimmed by 4 bases and 1 base, with 18 bases remaining between them. The V gene's germline CDR1 is SGHNT and CDR2 YYREEE (reference sequence). The CDR3 spans 16 residues. As DNA, the CDR3 is TGTGCCAGCAGCAAGGCCTTGAGAGGCGCGTCCTACGAGCAGTACTTC. Translating gives CASSKALRGASYEQYF. Full variable domain (remainder filled in from reference TRBV5-4 and TRBJ2-7): ETGVTQSPTHLIKTRGQQVTLRCSSQSGHNTVSWYQQALGQGPQFIFQYYREEENGRGNFPPRFSGLQFPNYSSELNVNALELDDSALYLCASSKALRGASYEQYFGPGTRLTVT.

This chain uses TRBV6-5 with TRBJ1-2, with D perhaps TRBD1 (5 bases). V was pared by 5 bases and J by 1 base, with 8 bases between. CDR3 size: 13 residues. From germline, CDR1 is MNHEY and CDR2 SVGAGI. CDR3 bases: TGTGCCAGCAGTGACAGATTTAACTATGGCTACACCTTC. It specifies CASSDRFNYGYTF.

The chain links TRBV21-1 to TRBJ2-5; the D call in the table, TRBD2, was not verified against the DNA. TRBV21-1 is marked as a pseudogene. The CDR3 has 14 residues. In nucleotides, the CDR3 is TGTGCCAGCAGCAAAGTGGCGGGGGTGGAGACCCAGTACTTC. This translates into CASSKVAGVETQYF.

The V call is TRBV15, the J call TRBJ2-5, with D possibly being TRBD2 (6 bases). With 5 bases removed from V and 10 bases from J, the gap between germline ends came to 20 bases. This CDR3 has 14 residues. The V gene's germline CDR1 is LNHNV and CDR2 YYDKDF (reference sequence). The CDR3 sequence: CATSETWLGGGQYF. DNA for the CDR3: TGTGCCACCAGCGAAACCTGGCTGGGGGGTGGCCAGTACTTC.

The rearrangement joins TRBV7-9 to TRBJ1-2; tentatively, D is TRBD1 (5 bases). Trimming took off 11 bases at V and 7 bases at J, with 23 bases between the two ends. CDR1 is SEHNR and CDR2 is FQNEAQ in the germline V gene (reference sequence). The CDR3 has 14 amino acids. CDR3: CAGGARGGVGGYTF. The CDR3, as DNA: TGTGCCGGCGGGGCCCGGGGAGGAGTTGGTGGCTACACCTTC.